Following are 19 T cell receptor beta chains from one sample sequenced in a study of T cells in Graves' hyperthyroidism and ophthalmopathy. TCR beta CDR3 sequences were amplified from RNA transcripts. The TCR CDR3 first-round RT-PCR relied on the HTBI primer set. A single record per CDR3 protein comes from TCRdb applying MiXCR to the multiplex PCR reads. The profile covers 350,000 to 450,000 distinct CDR3 sequences, with around an eighth appearing a single time and 25% to 30% taken by the ten largest. The sequenced sample consisted of blood. These TCRs come from a man aged 45-65 years with Graves' ophthalmopathy.

Only a few counts were recorded for this clonotype. The rearrangement links TRBV4-1 to TRBJ1-5; weak D call: TRBD1 (6 bases). The CDR3 spans 16 residues. The V end lost 0 bases, the J end lost 7 bases, and 16 bases lay between the germline ends. CDR1 and CDR2 from the germline V gene are MGHRA and YSYEKL. CDR3 in DNA: TGCGCCAGCAGCCAAGATACAGGGAGTTTTAGACAGCCCCAGCATTTT. Translated: CASSQDTGSFRQPQHF.

In its sample, this clonotype was seen a few times. The DNA for the CDR3 is TGTGCCACCAGCAGAGACAGGGAAGGCATTCAGTACTTC. Its translation is CATSRDREGIQYF. This chain uses TRBV15 with TRBJ2-4, with D possibly TRBD1 on 5 matching bases. Germline CDR1 reads LNHNV; CDR2 reads YYDKDF (reference sequence). The CDR3 is made up of 13 amino acids. Trimming cost V 0 bases and J 9 bases, with 9 bases left between them. Full variable domain (missing parts from reference TRBV15 and TRBJ2-4): DAMVIQNPRYQVTQFGKPVTLSCSQTLNHNVMYWYQQKSSQAPKLLFHYYDKDFNNEADTPDNFQSRRPNTSFCFLDIRSPGLGDTAMYLCATSRDREGIQYFGAGTRLSVL.

The V gene is TRBV6-2 or TRBV6-3, the J gene TRBJ1-5; no clear D. Germline V gene sequence: CDR1 MNHEY, CDR2 SVGEGT. The CDR3 is 15 amino acids. Trimming pared 7 bases from V and 0 bases from J, leaving 13 bases between. The CDR3 DNA follows: TGTGCCAGCACCCCATCCAGCTATAGCAATCAGCCCCAGCATTTT. Amino acid sequence: CASTPSSYSNQPQHF.

This clonotype was detected a few times. V gene TRBV5-1 combines with J gene TRBJ2-3; 12 bases align to TRBD1. This CDR3 is 18 amino acids long. V lost 4 bases to trimming and J lost 0 bases; unmatched junction nucleotides: 9. Germline lookup yields CDR1 SGHRS and CDR2 YFSETQ. CDR3 region: CASSIGTGGVSSTDTQYF. The CDR3 DNA reads as TGCGCCAGCAGCATCGGGACAGGGGGCGTATCAAGCACAGATACGCAGTATTTT.

The table lists this clonotype with a few counts. The chain joins TRBV27 to TRBJ2-3; TRBD2 aligns across 13 bases. Germline loops: CDR1 MNHEY, CDR2 SMNVEV (reference sequence). The CDR3 length is 15 residues. Losses at the gene ends were 5 bases for V and 8 bases for J; bases not matched to a gene: 7. The CDR3 loop is CASSPRLAGGVTQYF. The CDR3 bases are TGTGCCAGCAGTCCCAGACTAGCGGGAGGTGTTACGCAGTATTTT.

This clonotype was counted at least ten times. This chain uses TRBV30 with TRBJ1-4; 9 positions match TRBD1. Per germline, CDR1 GTSNPN and CDR2 SVGIG (reference sequence). This CDR3 region has 14 residues. V was pared by 3 bases and J by 7 bases, with 6 bases of the junction left unmatched. The CDR3 sequence: CAWRGNRGLEKLFF. The CDR3 bases are TGTGCCTGGAGAGGGAACAGGGGGCTTGAAAAACTGTTTTTT.

This clonotype was recorded many times. The rearrangement links TRBV20-1 to TRBJ1-1; D ambiguous. Germline CDR1 reads DFQATT; CDR2 reads SNEGSKA (reference sequence). V was shortened by 0 bases and J by 4 bases, with 9 bases between the two germline ends. This CDR3 is 13 amino acids long. The CDR3 sequence is CSAREGAGTEAFF. CDR3 bases: TGCAGTGCTAGAGAAGGTGCGGGCACTGAAGCTTTCTTT.

This clonotype has just a few counts. The chain combines TRBV6-5 with TRBJ1-3; D is perhaps TRBD1 (5 bases). V lost 0 bases, J lost 3 bases, and 9 bases lay in between. Germline CDR1 MNHEY, CDR2 SVGAGI. The CDR3 has 15 residues. As DNA, the CDR3 is TGTGCCAGCAGTTACTCATCGGGGCTTGGAAACACCATATATTTT. Residues: CASSYSSGLGNTIYF.

This clonotype was observed a handful of times. J is TRBJ2-3 and V is TRBV7-9; possible D gene TRBD2, 5 bases. The CDR3 covers 14 residues. Trimming pared 5 bases from V and 5 bases from J, leaving 14 bases between. Looked up from germline, CDR1 is SEHNR and CDR2 is FQNEAQ (reference sequence). The CDR3 region has the DNA TGTGCCAGCAGCCCTACTAGTTTCGAAGATACGCAGTATTTT. Translating gives CASSPTSFEDTQYF.

This clonotype was detected many times. This chain connects TRBV7-8 to TRBJ2-3; 7 bases agree with TRBD1. CDR1 SGHVS and CDR2 FQNEAQ come from the germline V gene. The trim removed 4 bases at V and 10 bases at J, leaving 14 bases unmatched. CDR3 length: 15 amino acids. CDR3 sequence (DNA): TGTGCCAGCAGCTCACGACAGGGTCCCTCCCTAGCGCAGTATTTT. It is translated as CASSSRQGPSLAQYF.

This clonotype was detected many times. CDR3 sequence: CASSPRGDSITDTQYF. In nucleotides, the CDR3 is TGTGCCAGCAGCCCCCGAGGGGACAGCATCACAGATACGCAGTATTTT. V and J are TRBV12-3 or TRBV12-4 and TRBJ2-3; 7 nucleotides agree with TRBD1. The length of the CDR3 is 16 residues. The junction had 11 bases not matched to a gene; V was cut back by 6 bases and J by 2 bases.

This clonotype showed up many times. The rearrangement uses TRBV5-6 and TRBJ2-1; 10 bases align to TRBD2. CDR1 SGHDT and CDR2 YYEEEE come from the germline V gene. V lost 4 bases, J lost 10 bases, and 11 bases stayed unmatched. The CDR3 covers 15 residues. In DNA form, the CDR3 reads TGTGCCAGCAGCCAGTCGGCTAGCGGGAGAGGGGAGCAGTTCTTC. Residues: CASSQSASGRGEQFF.

This clonotype was counted many times. V gene TRBV20-1 combines with J gene TRBJ2-5; TRBD1 agrees at 8 bases. The CDR3 spans 15 residues. Germline V lookup: CDR1 DFQATT, CDR2 SNEGSKA (reference sequence). With 1 base clipped from V and 4 bases from J, the junction kept 8 bases outside the gene matches. The DNA of the CDR3 is TGCAGTGCTAGAGTTCCGACAGGGGCGGCAGAGACCCAGTACTTC. This encodes CSARVPTGAAETQYF.

This clonotype was observed many times. The chain is built from TRBV5-1 and TRBJ1-2, with D unresolved. Germline V CDR1 and CDR2: SGHRS, YFSETQ. This CDR3 has 13 residues. V was cut by 0 bases and J by 3 bases, with 6 bases left in between. The CDR3 region is CASSLDRDYGYTF. In nucleotides, the CDR3 is TGCGCCAGCAGCTTGGATAGGGACTATGGCTACACCTTC. Full variable domain (missing parts from reference TRBV5-1 and TRBJ1-2): KAGVTQTPRYLIKTRGQQVTLSCSPISGHRSVSWYQQTPGQGLQFLFEYFSETQRNKGNFPGRFSGRQFSNSRSEMNVSTLELGDSALYLCASSLDRDYGYTFGSGTRLTVV.

This clonotype turned up a few times. The CDR3 coding sequence is TGTGCCCGGATAGGAGTCTCCTACAATGAGCAGTTCTTC. It encodes CARIGVSYNEQFF. The chain recombines TRBV30 with TRBJ2-1, with D hard to call. The CDR3 is 13 residues long. Looked up from germline, CDR1 is GTSNPN and CDR2 is SVGIG (reference sequence). Trimming took off 8 bases at V and 0 bases at J, with 11 bases between the two ends.

The table lists this clonotype with many counts. The rearrangement links TRBV19 to TRBJ2-2, with unresolved D. This CDR3 spans 14 amino acids. Deletions cut 3 bases from V and 5 bases from J, with 10 bases between. Per the germline V gene, CDR1 is LNHDA and CDR2 is SQIVND (reference sequence). In nucleotides, the CDR3 is TGTGCCAGTAGTATCGCGTCTGTGACCGGGGAGCTGTTTTTT. Its protein product is CASSIASVTGELFF.

This clonotype was detected a few times. Mismatch with germline at one junction end may stem from a read error. V is TRBV6-1 and J is TRBJ2-1; 10 bases match TRBD1. The CDR3 consists of 16 residues. CDR1 and CDR2 from the germline V gene are MNHNS and SASEGT. CDR3 nucleotides: TGTGCCCGCAGGAAGGCCTCGGGACAGGGGATGAATGAGCAGTTCTTC. Amino acids: CARRKASGQGMNEQFF.

This clonotype was seen more than once but under ten times. DNA for the CDR3: TGTGCCAGTAGTATCCAGGCGACTAGCGGGAAGGGTGAGCAGTTCTTC. Protein product: CASSIQATSGKGEQFF. The genes are TRBV19 and TRBJ2-1; 11 bases are a match to TRBD2. CDR3 length equals 16 residues. J was trimmed by 9 bases and V by 3 bases; bases with no gene match: 10. The germline CDR1 and CDR2 sequences are LNHDA and SQIVND (reference sequence).

This clonotype was detected ten times or more. The chain recombines TRBV18 with TRBJ1-4, with no clear D. The germline V gene encodes CDR1 KGHSH and CDR2 LQKENI. This CDR3 is 16 amino acids long. The V gene lost 3 bases and the J gene lost 0 bases, with 11 bases spanning the gap. The CDR3 is CASSPVQISTNEKLFF. CDR3 coding DNA: TGTGCCAGCTCACCCGTCCAGATCTCAACTAATGAAAAACTGTTTTTT.